This T cell receptor (beta chain) was profiled in a study of T cell changes during pregnancy in multiple sclerosis. Assay: immunoSEQ multiplex PCR; the TCRdb copy retains only in-frame clones and omits some. The repertoire holds tens of thousands of clones, with 80% to 90% as singletons. This CDR3 contains 13 residues. The germline V gene has CDR1 MGHDK and CDR2 SYGVNS. V was shortened by 7 bases and J by 3 bases, with 10 bases between the two germline ends. The sequencing here drew on CD8+ T cells from peripheral blood mononuclear cells, taken in the second trimester of pregnancy. The chain is built from TRBV25-1 and TRBJ2-1; perhaps TRBD1 as D (5 bases). The origin of this receptor is a female donor with multiple sclerosis, enrolled in a pregnancy study. In DNA, the CDR3 is TGTGCCAGCACGGACATAGGCTACAATGAGCAGTTCTTC. This gives the protein CASTDIGYNEQFF. The full variable domain, rest sourced from reference TRBV25-1 and TRBJ2-1, is EADIYQTPRYLVIGTGKKITLECSQTMGHDKMYWYQQDPGMELHLIHYSYGVNSTEKGDLSSESTVSRIRTEHFPLTLESARPSHTSQYLCASTDIGYNEQFFGPGTRLTVL.